This entry features one TCR beta chain sequence. Its antigen is undetermined. The data belong to a study of blood T cells in healthy people across ages. A second PCR, run for about 7 to 12 cycles, used a sample-barcoded 5' primer plus a J-beta primer mix. TCRdb fed the 5' RACE reads into MiXCR, producing one record per CDR3 protein. Of 2 million or so distinct CDR3 sequences in the sample, roughly 52% were seen once. At least 7 million PBMCs were isolated per sample. General observations from the study: Long-lived and aged donors differed, with more naive CD4+ cells and higher diversity in the long-lived. Significant beta diversity loss was already apparent by age roughly 43, declining roughly linearly.

The V and J ends lost 7 bases and 2 bases respectively, with 17 bases between them. The CDR3 loop spans 15 amino acids. Germline V gene sequence: CDR1 MNHEY, CDR2 SVGEGT. The chain recombines TRBV6-2 or TRBV6-3 with TRBJ1-1, with D perhaps matching TRBD1 (5 bases). The sequenced sample was blood. This TCR derives from a woman in her 40s in good health. CDR3 nucleotide sequence: TGTGCCAGCACCCCCGGGGCGTTGGGCAACACTGAAGCTTTCTTT. Translating it yields CASTPGALGNTEAFF.